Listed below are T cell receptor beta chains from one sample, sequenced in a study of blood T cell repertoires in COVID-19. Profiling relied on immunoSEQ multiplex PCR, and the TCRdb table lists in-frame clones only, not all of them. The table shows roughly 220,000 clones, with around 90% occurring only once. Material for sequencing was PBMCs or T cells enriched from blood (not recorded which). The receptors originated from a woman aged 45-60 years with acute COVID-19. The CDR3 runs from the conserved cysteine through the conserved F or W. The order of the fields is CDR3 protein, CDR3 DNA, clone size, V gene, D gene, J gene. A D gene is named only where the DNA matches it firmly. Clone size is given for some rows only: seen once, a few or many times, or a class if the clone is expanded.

CDR3: CASSEQGWPETQYF; DNA: TGTGCCAGCAGTGAACAGGGGTGGCCGGAGACCCAGTACTTC; size: -; V: TRBV2; D: -; J: TRBJ2-5
CDR3: CASSSNEKLFF; DNA: TGTGCCAGCAGTTCGAATGAAAAACTGTTTTTT; size: -; V: TRBV12-3/TRBV12-4; D: -; J: TRBJ1-4
CDR3: CASSLGEGGYYEQYF; DNA: TGCGCCAGCAGCTTGGGTGAGGGAGGATACTACGAGCAGTACTTC; size: -; V: TRBV5-1; D: -; J: TRBJ2-7
CDR3: CASSQGSGDTQYF; DNA: TGCGCCAGCAGCCAAGGCTCCGGGGATACGCAGTATTTT; size: -; V: TRBV4-1; D: -; J: TRBJ2-3
CDR3: CAWSVTGYGYTF; DNA: TGTGCCTGGAGTGTAACTGGCTATGGCTACACCTTC; size: -; V: TRBV30; D: -; J: TRBJ1-2
CDR3: CASSFQGFTDTQYF; DNA: TGTGCCAGCAGTTTCCAGGGTTTTACAGATACGCAGTATTTT; size: -; V: TRBV27; D: -; J: TRBJ2-3
CDR3: CASRPQTAFYGYTF; DNA: TGTGCCAGCAGGCCTCAGACAGCGTTCTATGGCTACACCTTC; size: -; V: TRBV28; D: -; J: TRBJ1-2
CDR3: CASSGSGTGTNQPQHF; DNA: TGTGCCAGCAGTGGATCCGGGACAGGGACAAATCAGCCCCAGCATTTT; size: -; V: TRBV6-1; D: TRBD1; J: TRBJ1-5
CDR3: CASSPGQGDLYEQYF; DNA: TGTGCCAGCTCACCAGGACAGGGGGATCTGTACGAGCAGTACTTC; size: once; V: TRBV18; D: TRBD1; J: TRBJ2-7
CDR3: CATSWAGTHEQYF; DNA: TGTGCCACCAGTTGGGCGGGAACCCACGAGCAGTACTTC; size: once; V: TRBV24-1; D: -; J: TRBJ2-7
CDR3: CASSRGQGGAYEQYF; DNA: TGTGCCAGCAGCAGGGGACAGGGTGGGGCCTACGAGCAGTACTTC; size: -; V: TRBV3-1/TRBV3-2; D: TRBD1; J: TRBJ2-7
CDR3: CASSSLNSRTQYF; DNA: TGTGCCAGCAGCTCCTTGAATAGCAGGACCCAGTACTTC; size: few; V: TRBV7-2; D: -; J: TRBJ2-5
CDR3: CASSVNPGGETQYF; DNA: TGTGCCAGCAGCGTAAACCCGGGGGGAGAGACCCAGTACTTC; size: -; V: TRBV9; D: TRBD2; J: TRBJ2-5
CDR3: CASSLRYF; DNA: TGTGCCAGCAGCCTGAGGTATTTT; size: -; V: TRBV3-1/TRBV3-2; D: -; J: TRBJ2-3
CDR3: CASSLRRDLPGDTQYF; DNA: TGTGCCAGCAGCCTACGCCGGGATCTACCGGGAGATACGCAGTATTTT; size: -; V: TRBV5-5; D: -; J: TRBJ2-3
CDR3: CASSESKLAGGPETQYF; DNA: TGCGCCAGCAGTGAGTCGAAACTAGCGGGAGGGCCGGAGACCCAGTACTTC; size: -; V: TRBV10-1; D: TRBD2; J: TRBJ2-5
CDR3: CSVVPSLAGVGNEQFF; DNA: TGCAGCGTTGTCCCCTCTTTAGCGGGAGTGGGCAATGAGCAGTTCTTC; size: -; V: TRBV29-1; D: TRBD2; J: TRBJ2-1
CDR3: CATSDPGVGTEAFF; DNA: TGTGCCACCAGTGATCCCGGGGTGGGCACTGAAGCTTTCTTT; size: -; V: TRBV24-1; D: -; J: TRBJ1-1
CDR3: CASSATSGRTPYNEQFF; DNA: TGTGCCAGCAGCGCGACTAGCGGGAGGACTCCCTACAATGAGCAGTTCTTC; size: -; V: TRBV9; D: TRBD2; J: TRBJ2-1
CDR3: CASSLSRSYEQYF; DNA: TGTGCCAGCAGTTTATCGCGAAGCTACGAGCAGTACTTC; size: -; V: TRBV27; D: -; J: TRBJ2-7
CDR3: CASSLGTSVLFDEQFF; DNA: TGTGCCAGCAGCTTAGGGACTAGTGTGTTGTTCGATGAGCAGTTCTTC; size: -; V: TRBV7-2; D: TRBD2; J: TRBJ2-1
CDR3: CASSFWLNTEAFF; DNA: TGTGCCAGCAGCTTCTGGCTGAACACTGAAGCTTTCTTT; size: -; V: TRBV13; D: -; J: TRBJ1-1
CDR3: CASSLGRPGYNSPLHF; DNA: TGCGCCAGCAGCTTGGGTCGGCCCGGGTATAATTCACCCCTCCACTTT; size: once; V: TRBV5-1; D: -; J: TRBJ1-6
CDR3: CASSFSGTGNEKLFF; DNA: TGTGCCAGCAGCTTCTCCGGGACAGGGAATGAAAAACTGTTTTTT; size: -; V: TRBV28; D: TRBD1; J: TRBJ1-4
CDR3: CARAAGTSGKNIQYF; DNA: TGTGCCAGAGCCGCTGGGACTAGCGGAAAAAACATTCAGTACTTC; size: -; V: TRBV2; D: TRBD2; J: TRBJ2-4
CDR3: CASSVQGGTEAFF; DNA: TGTGCCAGCAGCGTACAGGGTGGCACTGAAGCTTTCTTT; size: -; V: TRBV7-9; D: -; J: TRBJ1-1
CDR3: CASSQDQLARGETQYF; DNA: TGTGCCAGCAGCCAAGATCAACTAGCTCGAGGGGAGACCCAGTACTTC; size: -; V: TRBV4-2; D: -; J: TRBJ2-5
CDR3: CASIRGGGTDTQYF; DNA: TGTGCCAGCATTCGAGGGGGTGGCACAGATACGCAGTATTTT; size: -; V: TRBV27; D: -; J: TRBJ2-3
CDR3: CASSLGQGAYEQYF; DNA: TGTGCCAGCAGTTTAGGACAGGGGGCCTACGAGCAGTACTTC; size: medium-sized; V: TRBV2; D: TRBD1; J: TRBJ2-7
CDR3: CASSLVTGVANEKLFF; DNA: TGCGCCAGCAGCTTGGTGACAGGGGTTGCTAATGAAAAACTGTTTTTT; size: -; V: TRBV5-1; D: TRBD1; J: TRBJ1-4
CDR3: CASSFLAGGAGTQYF; DNA: TGTGCCAGCAGTTTTCTAGCAGGAGGCGCAGGGACCCAGTACTTC; size: once; V: TRBV7-3; D: -; J: TRBJ2-5
CDR3: CASRRGISGNTIYF; DNA: TGTGCCAGCAGGCGGGGGATCTCTGGAAACACCATATATTTT; size: -; V: TRBV5-4; D: -; J: TRBJ1-3
CDR3: CASSLGVGGYNEQFF; DNA: TGTGCCAGCAGCTTAGGAGTGGGAGGGTACAATGAGCAGTTCTTC; size: -; V: TRBV7-2; D: TRBD2; J: TRBJ2-1
CDR3: CASSLSGGLGSYEQYF; DNA: TGTGCCAGCAGTTTATCTGGGGGCTTGGGCTCCTACGAGCAGTACTTC; size: -; V: TRBV27; D: -; J: TRBJ2-7
CDR3: CASRRQETQYF; DNA: TGTGCCAGCAGGCGGCAAGAGACCCAGTACTTC; size: -; V: TRBV6-5; D: -; J: TRBJ2-5
CDR3: CASKPGQTSYEQYF; DNA: TGTGCCAGCAAGCCGGGACAGACTTCCTACGAGCAGTACTTC; size: -; V: TRBV27; D: TRBD1; J: TRBJ2-7
CDR3: CAWRNRGRGNTIYF; DNA: TGTGCCTGGAGAAACAGGGGGCGAGGAAACACCATATATTTT; size: -; V: TRBV30; D: TRBD1; J: TRBJ1-3
CDR3: CASGLGHGIYNEQFF; DNA: TGTGCTAGTGGATTGGGACATGGCATCTACAATGAGCAGTTCTTC; size: -; V: TRBV12-5; D: -; J: TRBJ2-1
CDR3: CASSTTTGNNEQFF; DNA: TGTGCCAGCTCAACCACGACAGGGAATAATGAGCAGTTCTTC; size: -; V: TRBV18; D: TRBD1; J: TRBJ2-1
CDR3: CATSDPGTSGSYEQYF; DNA: TGTGCCACCAGTGATCCAGGGACTAGCGGGAGCTACGAGCAGTACTTC; size: few; V: TRBV24-1; D: TRBD2; J: TRBJ2-7
CDR3: CASSSGLYNEQFF; DNA: TGTGCCAGCAGTTCCGGTCTATACAATGAGCAGTTCTTC; size: -; V: TRBV6-2/TRBV6-3; D: -; J: TRBJ2-1
CDR3: CASSQWGQGNYEQYF; DNA: TGCGCCAGCAGCCAATGGGGACAGGGGAACTACGAGCAGTACTTC; size: -; V: TRBV4-1; D: TRBD1; J: TRBJ2-7
CDR3: CASSLLLAATYEQYF; DNA: TGTGCCAGCAGCCTTCTTCTGGCGGCGACCTACGAGCAGTACTTC; size: -; V: TRBV7-2; D: -; J: TRBJ2-7
CDR3: CASSSSIAEQFF; DNA: TGTGCCAGCAGTTCTTCAATAGCTGAGCAGTTCTTC; size: -; V: TRBV6-2/TRBV6-3; D: -; J: TRBJ2-1